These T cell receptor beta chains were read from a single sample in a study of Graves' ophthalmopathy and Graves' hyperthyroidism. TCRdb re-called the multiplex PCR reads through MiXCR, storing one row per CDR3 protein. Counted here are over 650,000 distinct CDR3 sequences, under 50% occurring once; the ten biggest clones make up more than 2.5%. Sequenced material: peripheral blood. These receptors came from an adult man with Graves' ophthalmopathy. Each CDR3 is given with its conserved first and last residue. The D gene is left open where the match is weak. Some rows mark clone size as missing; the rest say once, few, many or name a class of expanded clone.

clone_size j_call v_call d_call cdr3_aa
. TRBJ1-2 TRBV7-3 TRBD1 CACKQGDYGYTF
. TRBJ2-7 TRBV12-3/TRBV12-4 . CASSFALSIYEQYF
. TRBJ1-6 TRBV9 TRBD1 CASSHGTGRNSPLHF
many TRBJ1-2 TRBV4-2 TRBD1 CASSQGGTGGYGYTF
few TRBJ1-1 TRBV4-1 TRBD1 CASSQVWGQGNTEAFF
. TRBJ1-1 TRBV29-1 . CSVGELGVEAFF
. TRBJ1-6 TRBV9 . CASSVEGGAFSPLHF
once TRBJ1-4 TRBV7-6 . CASSPPPGPTNEKLFF
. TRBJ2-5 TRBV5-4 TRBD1 CASSDGQGGQETQYF
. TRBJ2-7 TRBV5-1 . CASSLGATTNEQYF
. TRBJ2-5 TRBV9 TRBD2 CASSGSGGEETQYF
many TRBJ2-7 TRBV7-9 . CASSLADRFHEQYF
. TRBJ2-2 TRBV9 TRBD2 CASSPLAGTSGISTGELFF
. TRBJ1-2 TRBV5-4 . CASSVRQARTQGGYTF
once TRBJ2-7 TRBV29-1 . CSVGGQSGYF
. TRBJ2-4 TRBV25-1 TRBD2 CASSPAGRVEGGSIQYF
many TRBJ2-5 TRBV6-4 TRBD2 CASSGGRRGAQYF
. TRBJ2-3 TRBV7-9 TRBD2 CASSLTSGSIDTQYF
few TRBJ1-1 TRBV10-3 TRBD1 CAISDSRDRVHFKTEAFF